The rows below give T cell receptor beta chains drawn from one sample of a study of shared clonotypes between healthy human individuals. The protocol was immunoSEQ multiplex PCR, while the TCRdb copy is restricted to in-frame clones and leaves out a portion. The sample comprises about 2.2 million clones, 80% to 95% of which are singletons, and less than 2% rests with the top ten. Sequencing was performed on naive CD8+ T cells from PBMCs. All receptors come from a man between 18 and 35 years old in good health. Some clones in this sample may be carry-over from other donors' samples. CDR3s include the opening cysteine and the closing phenylalanine or tryptophan. The D gene is left open where the match is weak. Where a row states a size, it is once, few, many or the class of an expanded clone; other rows omit it.

D gene	V gene	clone size	J gene	CDR3 DNA	CDR3 protein
TRBD1	TRBV5-4	-	TRBJ1-1	TGTGCCAGCAGCTTTACAGGGGGTAGTACTGAAGCTTTCTTT	CASSFTGGSTEAFF
-	TRBV10-2	-	TRBJ2-2	TGCGCCAGCCTAGAGGGAAGCACCGGGGAGCTGTTTTTT	CASLEGSTGELFF
-	TRBV5-6	-	TRBJ2-7	TGTGCCAGCAGCGAGGAGGGGGCTGGGTACTACGAGCAGTACTTC	CASSEEGAGYYEQYF
-	TRBV5-6	once	TRBJ2-2	TGTGCCAGCAGCTTCCTGAGGGAGCCCGGGGAGCTGTTTTTT	CASSFLREPGELFF
-	TRBV5-1	-	TRBJ2-6	TGCGCCAGCATAGGAGGGTTGAAATCCGGGGCCAACGTCCTGACTTTC	CASIGGLKSGANVLTF
-	TRBV7-6	-	TRBJ1-5	TGTGCCAGCAGCTTGTTCCGGGGTGGTCAGCCCCAGCATTTT	CASSLFRGGQPQHF
-	TRBV21-1	-	TRBJ2-1	TGTGCCAGCAGCTCTAAACATCACTCCTACAATGAGCAGTTCTTC	CASSSKHHSYNEQFF
-	TRBV6-1	-	TRBJ2-7	TGTGCCAGCAGTGAATGGAGGGCCAACCTGGGGGAGCAGTACTTC	CASSEWRANLGEQYF
-	TRBV7-6	-	TRBJ2-1	TGTGCCAGCAGCCCCAGACTAGACCATGAGCAGTTCTTC	CASSPRLDHEQFF
-	TRBV7-9	-	TRBJ2-7	TGTGCCAGCAGCTTTAGTAGCCACGAGCAGTACTTC	CASSFSSHEQYF
-	TRBV7-3	once	TRBJ1-1	TGTGCCAGCAGCTTAATCAGGGAACGGAACACTGAAGCTTTCTTT	CASSLIRERNTEAFF
-	TRBV6-5	-	TRBJ2-7	TGTGCCAGCAGTTACGGCCTGGGGTACGAGCAGTACTTC	CASSYGLGYEQYF
-	TRBV27	-	TRBJ1-2	TGTGCCAGCAGTTTGTCAGGGAGACCATATGGCTACACCTTC	CASSLSGRPYGYTF
TRBD2	TRBV6-1	-	TRBJ2-1	TGTGCCAGCAGTGATTGGGCTAGCGGGAGTAACCGGGATGAGCAGTTCTTC	CASSDWASGSNRDEQFF
TRBD1	TRBV28	-	TRBJ2-7	TGTGCCAGCAGTTCTTTTCTCCCGGGACAGACGGGATCCTACGAGCAGTACTTC	CASSSFLPGQTGSYEQYF
-	TRBV29-1	-	TRBJ1-2	TGCAGCGTTGAAACCCGGAATAACTATGGCTACACCTTC	CSVETRNNYGYTF
-	TRBV27	-	TRBJ2-7	TGTGCCAGCAGTCTCAGATTAGCGGACCACTACGAGCAGTACTTC	CASSLRLADHYEQYF
TRBD2	TRBV29-1	-	TRBJ2-1	TGCAGCGTTATTTTACTGACTAGCGGCCCTTATTCGGATGAGCAGTTCTTC	CSVILLTSGPYSDEQFF
-	TRBV9	-	TRBJ2-7	TGTGCCAGCAGCGTAGATATCGCCTACGAGCAGTACTTC	CASSVDIAYEQYF
-	TRBV4-1	-	TRBJ2-2	TGCGCCAGCAGCCATGCGGACCTACTCACCGGGGAGCTGTTTTTT	CASSHADLLTGELFF
-	TRBV21-1	-	TRBJ2-7	TGTGCCAGCAGCAAAGTTAGTAGGGAGGGAGGCTACGAGCAGTACTTC	CASSKVSREGGYEQYF
TRBD1	TRBV27	few	TRBJ1-2	TGTGCCAGCAGTCCCCGGACAGGGAATGGCTACACCTTC	CASSPRTGNGYTF